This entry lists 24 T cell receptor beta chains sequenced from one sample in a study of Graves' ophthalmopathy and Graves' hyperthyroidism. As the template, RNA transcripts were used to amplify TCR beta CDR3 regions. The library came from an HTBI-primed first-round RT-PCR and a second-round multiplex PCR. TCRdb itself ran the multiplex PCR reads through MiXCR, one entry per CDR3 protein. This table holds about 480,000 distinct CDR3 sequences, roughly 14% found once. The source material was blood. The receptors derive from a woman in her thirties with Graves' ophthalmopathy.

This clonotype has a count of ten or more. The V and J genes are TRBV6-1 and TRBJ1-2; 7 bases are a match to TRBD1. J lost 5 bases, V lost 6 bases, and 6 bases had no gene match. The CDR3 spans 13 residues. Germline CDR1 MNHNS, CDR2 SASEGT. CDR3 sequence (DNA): TGTGCCAGCAGCCAAGACAGGGATTATGGCTACACCTTC. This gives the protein CASSQDRDYGYTF.

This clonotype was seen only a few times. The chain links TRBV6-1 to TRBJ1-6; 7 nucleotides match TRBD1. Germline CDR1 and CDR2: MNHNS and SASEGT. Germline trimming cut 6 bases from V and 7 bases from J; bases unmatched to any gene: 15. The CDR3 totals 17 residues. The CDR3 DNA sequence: TGTGCCAGCAGGGTAGACAGGGAGGGGCCTCACAATTCACCCCTCCACTTT. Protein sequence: CASRVDREGPHNSPLHF.

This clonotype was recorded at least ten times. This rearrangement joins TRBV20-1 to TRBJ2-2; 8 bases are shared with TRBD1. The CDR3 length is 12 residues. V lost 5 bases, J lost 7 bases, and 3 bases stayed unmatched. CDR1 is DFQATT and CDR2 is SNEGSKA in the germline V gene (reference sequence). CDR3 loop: CSARGQGGELFF. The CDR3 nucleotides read TGCAGTGCTCGCGGACAGGGCGGGGAGCTGTTTTTT.

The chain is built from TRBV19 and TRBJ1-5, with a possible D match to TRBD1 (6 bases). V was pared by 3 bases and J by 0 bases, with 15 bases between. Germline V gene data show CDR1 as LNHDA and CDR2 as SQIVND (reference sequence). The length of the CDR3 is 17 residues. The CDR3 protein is CASSISWTASSNQPQHF. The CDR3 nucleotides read TGTGCCAGTAGTATTTCATGGACAGCTAGTAGCAATCAGCCCCAGCATTTT.

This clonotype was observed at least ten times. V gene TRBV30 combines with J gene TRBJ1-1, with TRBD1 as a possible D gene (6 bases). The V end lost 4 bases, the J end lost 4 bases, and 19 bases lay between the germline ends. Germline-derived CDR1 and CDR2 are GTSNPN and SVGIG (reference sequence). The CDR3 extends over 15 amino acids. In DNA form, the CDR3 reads TGTGCCTGGACGGCGACAGGTCTTCATCCCACTGAAGCTTTCTTT. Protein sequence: CAWTATGLHPTEAFF.

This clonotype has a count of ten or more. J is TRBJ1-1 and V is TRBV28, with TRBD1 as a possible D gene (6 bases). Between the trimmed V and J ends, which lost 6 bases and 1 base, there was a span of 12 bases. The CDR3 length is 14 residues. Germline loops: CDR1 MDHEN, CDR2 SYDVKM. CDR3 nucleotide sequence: TGTGCCAGCAGGCCAACAGGGCAGAACACTGAAGCTTTCTTT. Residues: CASRPTGQNTEAFF.

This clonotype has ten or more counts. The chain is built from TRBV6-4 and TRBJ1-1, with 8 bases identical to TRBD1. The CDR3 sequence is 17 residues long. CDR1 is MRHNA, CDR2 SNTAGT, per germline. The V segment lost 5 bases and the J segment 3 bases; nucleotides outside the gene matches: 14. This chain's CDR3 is CASSPAGTGLKDTEAFF. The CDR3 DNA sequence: TGTGCCAGCAGTCCGGCCGGGACAGGTCTAAAGGACACTGAAGCTTTCTTT.

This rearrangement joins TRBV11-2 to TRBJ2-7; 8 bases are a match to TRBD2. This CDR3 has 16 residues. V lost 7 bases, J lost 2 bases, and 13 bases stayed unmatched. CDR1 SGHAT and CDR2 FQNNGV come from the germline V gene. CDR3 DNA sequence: TGTGCCAGCACCATTTCTCGTCGGCGGGGGGCCTACGAGCAGTACTTC. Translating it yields CASTISRRRGAYEQYF. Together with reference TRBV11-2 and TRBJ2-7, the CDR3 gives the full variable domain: EAGVAQSPRYKIIEKRQSVAFWCNPISGHATLYWYQQILGQGPKLLIQFQNNGVVDDSQLPKDRFSAERLKGVDSTLKIQPAKLEDSAVYLCASTISRRRGAYEQYFGPGTRLTVT.

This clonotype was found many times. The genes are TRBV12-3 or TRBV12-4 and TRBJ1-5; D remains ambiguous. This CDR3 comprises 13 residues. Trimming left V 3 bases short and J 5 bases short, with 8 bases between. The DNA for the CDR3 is TGTGCCAGCAGTTTCGGGTCCGATCAGCCCCAGCATTTT. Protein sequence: CASSFGSDQPQHF.

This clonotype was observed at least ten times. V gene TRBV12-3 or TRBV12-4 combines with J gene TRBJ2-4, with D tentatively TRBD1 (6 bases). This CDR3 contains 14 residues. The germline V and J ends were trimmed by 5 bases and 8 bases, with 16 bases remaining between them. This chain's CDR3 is CASSNRGRGDIQYF. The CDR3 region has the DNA TGTGCCAGCAGTAATCGGGGCAGGGGAGACATTCAGTACTTC.

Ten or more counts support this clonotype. CDR3 region: CASSNIQGPETQYF. The CDR3 DNA reads TGTGCCAGCAGTAACATACAGGGGCCGGAGACCCAGTACTTC. The rearrangement joins TRBV2 to TRBJ2-5; 7 nucleotides agree with TRBD1. With 5 bases clipped from V and 5 bases from J, the junction kept 8 bases outside the gene matches. Germline V gives CDR1 SNHLY, CDR2 FYNNEI. This CDR3 comprises 14 residues.

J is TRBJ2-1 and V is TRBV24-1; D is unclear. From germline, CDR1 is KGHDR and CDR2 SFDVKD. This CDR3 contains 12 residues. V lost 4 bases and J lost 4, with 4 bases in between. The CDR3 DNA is TGTGCCACCAGTGAAGGGTACAATGAGCAGTTCTTC. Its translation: CATSEGYNEQFF.

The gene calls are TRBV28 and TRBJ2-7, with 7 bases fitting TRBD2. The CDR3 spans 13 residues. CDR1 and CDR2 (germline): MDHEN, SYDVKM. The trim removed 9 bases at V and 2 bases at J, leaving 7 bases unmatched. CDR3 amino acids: CASRGGAPYEQYF. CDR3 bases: TGTGCCAGTAGGGGAGGGGCCCCCTACGAGCAGTACTTC.

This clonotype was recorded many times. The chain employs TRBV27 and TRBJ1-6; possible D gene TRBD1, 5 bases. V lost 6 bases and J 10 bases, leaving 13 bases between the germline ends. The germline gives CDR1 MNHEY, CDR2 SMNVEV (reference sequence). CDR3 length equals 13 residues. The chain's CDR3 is CASSSIWGSPLHF. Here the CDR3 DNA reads TGTGCCAGCAGCTCTATCTGGGGGTCACCCCTCCACTTT.

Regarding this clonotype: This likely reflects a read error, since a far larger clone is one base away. Here the CDR3 reads CASRFGTGNSPLHF. DNA of the CDR3: TGTGCCAGCAGGTTCGGGACAGGGAATTCACCCCTCCACTTT. This chain uses TRBV6-1 with TRBJ1-6; 9 nucleotides align to TRBD1. The CDR3 has 14 amino acids. In germline, CDR1 is MNHNS, CDR2 SASEGT. Trimming at V came to 6 bases and at J to 7 bases, leaving 4 bases not matched to a gene.

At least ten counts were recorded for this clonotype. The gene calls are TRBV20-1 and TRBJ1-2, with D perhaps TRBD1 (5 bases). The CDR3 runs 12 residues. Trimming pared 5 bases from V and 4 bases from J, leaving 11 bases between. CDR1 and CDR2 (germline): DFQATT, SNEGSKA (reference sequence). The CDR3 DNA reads TGCAGTGCTCCCGGGACGGTCTATGGCTACACCTTC. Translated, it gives CSAPGTVYGYTF.

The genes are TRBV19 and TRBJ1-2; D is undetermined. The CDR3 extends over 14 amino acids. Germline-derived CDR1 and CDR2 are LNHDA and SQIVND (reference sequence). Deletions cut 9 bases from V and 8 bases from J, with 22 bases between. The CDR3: CASRGRPQVRGYTF. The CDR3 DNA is TGTGCCAGCCGCGGACGGCCCCAGGTTCGGGGCTACACCTTC.

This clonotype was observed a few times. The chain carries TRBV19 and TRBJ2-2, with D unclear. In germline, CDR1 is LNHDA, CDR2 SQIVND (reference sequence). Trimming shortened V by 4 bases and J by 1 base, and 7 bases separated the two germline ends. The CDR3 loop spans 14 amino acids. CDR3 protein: CASSTDWNTGELFF. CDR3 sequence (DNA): TGTGCCAGTAGTACCGACTGGAACACCGGGGAGCTGTTTTTT.

The CDR3 reads CAWSAGTTPEQYF. The CDR3 nucleotides read TGTGCCTGGAGTGCAGGTACAACCCCCGAGCAGTACTTC. The chain carries TRBV30 and TRBJ2-7; D is unclear. This CDR3 has 13 residues. Trimming pared 1 base from V and 6 bases from J, leaving 13 bases between. The germline CDR1 and CDR2 sequences are GTSNPN and SVGIG (reference sequence).

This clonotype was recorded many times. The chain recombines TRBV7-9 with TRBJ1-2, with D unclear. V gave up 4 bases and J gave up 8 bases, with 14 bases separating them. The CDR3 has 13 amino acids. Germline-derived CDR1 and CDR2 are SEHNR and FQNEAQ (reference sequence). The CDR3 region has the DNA TGTGCCAGCAGCTCGCAGGTCGGCCTAGGCTACACCTTC. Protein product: CASSSQVGLGYTF.

The CDR3 DNA follows: TGTGCCAGCATGACCAGGAACATTCAGTACTTC. This sequence encodes CASMTRNIQYF. This sequence joins TRBV6-1 and TRBJ2-4; D uncertain. Trimming cost V 7 bases and J 7 bases, with 8 bases left between them. CDR1 is MNHNS, CDR2 SASEGT, per germline. The CDR3 has 11 amino acids.

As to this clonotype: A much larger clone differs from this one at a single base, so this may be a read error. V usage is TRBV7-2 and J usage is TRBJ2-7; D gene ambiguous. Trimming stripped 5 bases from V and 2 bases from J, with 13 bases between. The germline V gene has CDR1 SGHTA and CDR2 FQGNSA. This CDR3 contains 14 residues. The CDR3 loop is CASSRVISPYEQYF. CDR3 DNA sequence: TGTGCCAGCAGCCGGGTTATCAGCCCCTACGAGCAGTACTTC.

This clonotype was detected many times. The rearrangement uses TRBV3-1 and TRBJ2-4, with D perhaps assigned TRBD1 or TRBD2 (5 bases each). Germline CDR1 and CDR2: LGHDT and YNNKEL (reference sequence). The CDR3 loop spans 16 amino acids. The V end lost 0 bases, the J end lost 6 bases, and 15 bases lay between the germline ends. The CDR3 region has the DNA TGTGCCAGCAGCCAAGAGGGTGTGGGGGTTGGAAACATTCAGTACTTC. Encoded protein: CASSQEGVGVGNIQYF.

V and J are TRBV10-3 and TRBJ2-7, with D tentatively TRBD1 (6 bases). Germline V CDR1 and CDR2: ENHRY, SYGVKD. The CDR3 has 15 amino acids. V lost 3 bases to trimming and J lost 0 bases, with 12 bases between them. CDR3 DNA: TGTGCCATCAGTGAAAGGGGGTCGAGCTCCTACGAGCAGTACTTC. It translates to CAISERGSSSYEQYF.